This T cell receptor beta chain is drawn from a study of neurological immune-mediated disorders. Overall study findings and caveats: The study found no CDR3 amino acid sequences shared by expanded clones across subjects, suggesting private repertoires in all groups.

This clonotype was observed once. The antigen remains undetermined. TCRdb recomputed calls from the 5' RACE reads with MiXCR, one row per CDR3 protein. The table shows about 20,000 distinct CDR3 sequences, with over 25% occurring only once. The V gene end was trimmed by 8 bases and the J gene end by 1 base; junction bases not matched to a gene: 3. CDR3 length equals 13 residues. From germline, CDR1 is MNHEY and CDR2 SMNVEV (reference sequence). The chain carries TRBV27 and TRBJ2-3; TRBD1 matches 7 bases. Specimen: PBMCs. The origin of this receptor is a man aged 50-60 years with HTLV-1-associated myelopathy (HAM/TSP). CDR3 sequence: CASRDRGTDTQYF. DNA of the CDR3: TGTGCCAGCCGCGACAGGGGCACAGATACGCAGTATTTT.